The source of this T cell receptor (beta chain) is a study of blood T cell repertoires in COVID-19. On the study more broadly: Acute and convalescent COVID-19 samples came from the United States, Italy and Spain. Sample material is recorded as cDNA or gDNA derived from T cells, B-cell-depleted T cells, or PBMCs.

Methods used by the authors: From reference gene primer amplification, estimates of nucleated cell counts were derived. Here immunoSEQ multiplex PCR was the method, and the copy in TCRdb shows in-frame clones only, minus some. V and J calls and clone size come straight from that table; D and trimming were deduced from the DNA. Altogether about 180,000 clones are present, about 86% being singletons, with the ten largest covering roughly 9.1%. This CDR3 comprises 14 residues. Trimming removed 1 base at V and 3 bases at J, with 9 bases between. Germline CDR1 LGHDT, CDR2 YNNKEL (reference sequence). Sample: peripheral blood. The chain recombines TRBV3-1 (or the pseudogene TRBV3-2) with TRBJ1-1, with D uncertain. The sequence came from a man over 45 with active or convalescent COVID-19. The CDR3 is CASSQGPRDTEAFF. CDR3 bases: TGTGCCAGCAGCCAAGGCCCCCGGGACACTGAAGCTTTCTTT.